Listed below are T cell receptor beta chains from one sample, sequenced in a study of shared clonotypes between healthy human individuals. Method: immunoSEQ multiplex PCR; TCRdb's copy keeps in-frame clones and lacks some. The sample shows 1.4 million or so clones, approximately 98.5% of them seen only once. The sequenced sample was naive CD4+ T cells sorted from blood. These receptors were obtained from a man aged 30-40 years in good health. Each CDR3 is given with its conserved first and last residue.

v_gene: TRBV11-2; CDR3aa: CASSLTGTAYNEQFF
v_gene: TRBV11-2; CDR3aa: CASSLELAGVKTQYF
v_gene: TRBV28; CDR3aa: CASSLGTGLNEKLFF
v_gene: TRBV27; CDR3aa: CASSRKQGASTDTQYF
v_gene: TRBV19; CDR3aa: CASRVGGRATEQFF
v_gene: TRBV18; CDR3aa: CASSPSSGQGYGYTF
v_gene: TRBV10-2; CDR3aa: CASKDRASGREDEQYF
v_gene: TRBV4-2; CDR3aa: CASSRVEGGSYNEQFF
v_gene: TRBV30; CDR3aa: CACIGLAGVHNEQFF
v_gene: TRBV5-5; CDR3aa: CASSLASGQVFTGELFF
v_gene: TRBV14; CDR3aa: CASSQELTDTQYF
v_gene: TRBV5-4; CDR3aa: CASSAGTGARELAYEQYF
v_gene: TRBV5-1; CDR3aa: CASSSGAGGEQYF
v_gene: TRBV6-5; CDR3aa: CASRQTSGRQYF
v_gene: TRBV5-1; CDR3aa: CASSFGESLGNTDTQYF
v_gene: TRBV5-6; CDR3aa: CASSLGGRGNEQFF
v_gene: TRBV10-3; CDR3aa: CAISYGLAGDKQFF
v_gene: TRBV11-2; CDR3aa: CASSGPGTSGRNEQYF
v_gene: TRBV5-1; CDR3aa: CASSLEAGSTDTQYF
v_gene: TRBV5-8; CDR3aa: CASSLRDWLSYNEQFF
v_gene: TRBV27; CDR3aa: CASSTADYLSTDTQYF
v_gene: TRBV9; CDR3aa: CASSVATYYSEQFF
v_gene: TRBV27; CDR3aa: CASRTLAGGIYEQYF
v_gene: TRBV15; CDR3aa: CATSRDRSRLGTQYF
v_gene: TRBV7-2; CDR3aa: CASSLGGLFEKLFF
v_gene: TRBV6-1; CDR3aa: CASSEQGDTEAFF
v_gene: TRBV7-3; CDR3aa: CASSLGPRGEQFF
v_gene: TRBV6-1; CDR3aa: CASRWTGGSYEQYF
v_gene: TRBV15; CDR3aa: CATSRGSGSNNEQFF
v_gene: TRBV6-5; CDR3aa: CASSRVGFGKETQYF
v_gene: TRBV2; CDR3aa: CASEPFGGGNTEAFF
v_gene: TRBV5-5; CDR3aa: CASSPQTGFFNEQFF
v_gene: TRBV9; CDR3aa: CASSVGSQVGNTIYF
v_gene: TRBV10-3; CDR3aa: CAIKGQGGTDTQYF
v_gene: TRBV5-1; CDR3aa: CASSLVVSGAYYGYTF
v_gene: TRBV6-1; CDR3aa: CASSLLRRGYTF
v_gene: TRBV5-1; CDR3aa: CASSLAPSSGNTIYF